What follows describes a single TCR beta chain. The antigen it recognizes is unknown. Base qualities are not provided; no much larger clone lies one nucleotide away. In the multiplex PCR, 52 forward TRBV primers and 13 reverse TRBJ primers were used, and assay-based and computational corrections were applied for amplification bias. Within the immunoSEQ assay, multiplex PCR amplified rearranged TRB loci from genomic DNA. Sequencing of the TRB amplicons was done on an Illumina HiSeq platform. The source study handled its data this way. Raw sequences were error-filtered and aligned to reference gene sequences by custom algorithms and were subsequently analyzed with the immunoSEQ online tools. Frequencies of productive and nonproductive TRB rearrangements were evaluated among both unique and total sequences. Hydrophobicity and amino acid composition of residues 6 and 7 within the TRB CDR3 were used to estimate the potential for self-reactivity. Group comparisons used t tests, Mann-Whitney tests or two-way ANOVA run in Prism software. TCRdb took this table from immuneACCESS and kept in-frame rearrangements with V and J called. Such tables lack part of the clones; where checked against another copy, unresolved V genes explain under half of the gap, and the rest is unexplained. From that table come the V and J calls and clone size; the DNA was used to work out D and trimming. This sample lists around 15,000 clones; 92% were detected once. The ten largest clones capture about 31% of the sample.

This sample is drawn from a study of regulatory T cells (dated by TCRdb to 2016 to 2019). The study in broad terms: The study compared T-cell receptor beta repertoires of sorted regulatory, conventional CD4+ and CD8+ T cells in CD3G-deficient patients with those in healthy controls. Results the study describes overall, beyond this receptor: Repertoires from patients had restricted unique TRB V-J pairs and skewed V and J gene usage, with the strongest effect in regulatory T cells. Patient-derived CD8+ T cells showed a nonsignificant trend toward reduced Shannon entropy compared with control CD8+ cells.

Evidence of autoimmunity was found in all CD3G-deficient patients, and more severe autoimmunity was observed in two of the patients. Patients ranged from 2 to 39 years of age at testing and had reduced naive and increased memory CD4+ and CD8+ T-cell proportions. Six individuals with CD3G deficiency were included in the patient group. Patient samples and clinical data came from an international physician network spanning the United States, Europe and Asia. Peripheral blood mononuclear cells were isolated by Ficoll density separation. A FACSAria cell sorter was used to isolate CD3+ CD8+ CD4- T cells. Per the germline V gene (reference sequence), LNHDA is the CDR1 and SQIVND is the CDR2. Counted from cysteine to phenylalanine, this CDR3 has 21 amino acids. CDR3 DNA is the only sequence kept; it has 63 bases, read in frame from the first base. The junction shows trimming of 4 bases on V and 3 bases on J, and the gene matches do not reach 20 bases of it.

The rearranged segments are TRBV19 and TRBJ2-2; 10 junctional bases match TRBD1. The sequencing sample was made of CD8+ T cells sorted from blood. The sequence derives from a person aged 18 to 29 with CD3G deficiency. The CDR3 loop reads CASSTEQMGAGTGVHTGELFF. The DNA sequence reads TGTGCCAGTAGTACCGAGCAGATGGGAGCCGGGACAGGGGTCCACACCGGGGAGCTGTTTTTT.